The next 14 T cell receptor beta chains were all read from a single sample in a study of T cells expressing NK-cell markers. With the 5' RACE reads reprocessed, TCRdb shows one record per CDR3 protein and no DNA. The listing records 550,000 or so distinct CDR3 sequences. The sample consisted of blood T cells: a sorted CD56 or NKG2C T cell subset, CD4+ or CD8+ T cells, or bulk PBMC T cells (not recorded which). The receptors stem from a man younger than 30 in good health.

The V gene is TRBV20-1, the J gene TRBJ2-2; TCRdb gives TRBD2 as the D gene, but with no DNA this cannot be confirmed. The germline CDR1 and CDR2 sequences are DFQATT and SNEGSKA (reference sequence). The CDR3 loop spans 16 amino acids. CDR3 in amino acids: CSATTPTGREVGELFF.

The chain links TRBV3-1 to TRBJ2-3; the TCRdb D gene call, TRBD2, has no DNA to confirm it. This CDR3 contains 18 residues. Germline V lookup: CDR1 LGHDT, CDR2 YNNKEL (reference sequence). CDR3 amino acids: CASSQGVIDGRVTDTQYF.

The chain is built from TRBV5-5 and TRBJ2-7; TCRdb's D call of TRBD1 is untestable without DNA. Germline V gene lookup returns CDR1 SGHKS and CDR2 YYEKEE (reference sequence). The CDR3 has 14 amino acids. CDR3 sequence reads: CASSQRTAGDEQYF.

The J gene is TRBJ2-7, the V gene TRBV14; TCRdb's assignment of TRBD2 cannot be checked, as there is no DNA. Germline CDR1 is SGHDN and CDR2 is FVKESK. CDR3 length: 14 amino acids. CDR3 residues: CASSRYSGSYEQYF. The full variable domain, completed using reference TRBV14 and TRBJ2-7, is EAGVTQFPSHSVIEKGQTVTLRCDPISGHDNLYWYRRVMGKEIKFLLHFVKESKQDESGMPNNRFLAERTGGTYSTLKVQPAELEDSGVYFCASSRYSGSYEQYFGPGTRLTVT.

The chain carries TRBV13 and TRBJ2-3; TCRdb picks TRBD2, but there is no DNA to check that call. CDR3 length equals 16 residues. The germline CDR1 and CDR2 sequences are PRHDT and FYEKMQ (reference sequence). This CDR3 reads CASSPKTSGSPDTQYF. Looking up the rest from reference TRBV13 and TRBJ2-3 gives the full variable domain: AAGVIQSPRHLIKEKRETATLKCYPIPRHDTVYWYQQGPGQDPQFLISFYEKMQSDKGSIPDRFSAQQFSDYHSELNMSSLELGDSALYFCASSPKTSGSPDTQYFGPGTRLTVL.

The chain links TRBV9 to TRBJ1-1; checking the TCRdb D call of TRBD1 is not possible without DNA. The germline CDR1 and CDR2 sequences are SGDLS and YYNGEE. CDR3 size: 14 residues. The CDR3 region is CASSHTGMNTEAFF. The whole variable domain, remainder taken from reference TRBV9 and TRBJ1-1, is DSGVTQTPKHLITATGQRVTLRCSPRSGDLSVYWYQQSLDQGLQFLIQYYNGEERAKGNILERFSAQQFPDLHSELNLSSLELGDSALYFCASSHTGMNTEAFFGQGTRLTVV.

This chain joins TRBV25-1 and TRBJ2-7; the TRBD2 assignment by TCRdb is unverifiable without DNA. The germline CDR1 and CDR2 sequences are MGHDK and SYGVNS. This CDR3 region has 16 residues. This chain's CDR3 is CASSEARLAGDHEQYF.

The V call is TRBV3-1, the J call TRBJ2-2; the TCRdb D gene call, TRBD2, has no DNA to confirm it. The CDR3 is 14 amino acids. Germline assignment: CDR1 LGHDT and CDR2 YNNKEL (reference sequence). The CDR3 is CAASGGAGTGELFF.

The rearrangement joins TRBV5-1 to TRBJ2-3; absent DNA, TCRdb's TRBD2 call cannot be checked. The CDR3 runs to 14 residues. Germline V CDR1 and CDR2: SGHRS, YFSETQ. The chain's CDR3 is CASMRTSGTDTQYF.

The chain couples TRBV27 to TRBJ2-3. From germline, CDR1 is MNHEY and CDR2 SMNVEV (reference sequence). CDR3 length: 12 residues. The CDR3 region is CASRRFADTQYF.

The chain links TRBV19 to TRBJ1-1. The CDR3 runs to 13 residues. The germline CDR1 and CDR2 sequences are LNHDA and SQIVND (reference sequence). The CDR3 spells CASSITGVPEAFF. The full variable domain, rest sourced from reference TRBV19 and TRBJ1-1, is DGGITQSPKYLFRKEGQNVTLSCEQNLNHDAMYWYRQDPGQGLRLIYYSQIVNDFQKGDIAEGYSVSREKKESFPLTVTSAQKNPTAFYLCASSITGVPEAFFGQGTRLTVV.

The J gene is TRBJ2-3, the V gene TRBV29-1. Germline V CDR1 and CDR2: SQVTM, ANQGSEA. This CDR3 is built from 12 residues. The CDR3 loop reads CSVSSSTDTQYF.

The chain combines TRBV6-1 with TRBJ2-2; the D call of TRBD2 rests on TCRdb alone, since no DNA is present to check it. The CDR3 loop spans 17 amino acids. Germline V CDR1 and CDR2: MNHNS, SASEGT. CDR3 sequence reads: CASKESSGSLDTGELFF.

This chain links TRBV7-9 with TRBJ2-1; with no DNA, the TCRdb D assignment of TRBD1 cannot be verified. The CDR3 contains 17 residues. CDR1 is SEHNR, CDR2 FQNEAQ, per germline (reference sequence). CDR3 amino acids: CASSLGYRDRDRRTQFF.